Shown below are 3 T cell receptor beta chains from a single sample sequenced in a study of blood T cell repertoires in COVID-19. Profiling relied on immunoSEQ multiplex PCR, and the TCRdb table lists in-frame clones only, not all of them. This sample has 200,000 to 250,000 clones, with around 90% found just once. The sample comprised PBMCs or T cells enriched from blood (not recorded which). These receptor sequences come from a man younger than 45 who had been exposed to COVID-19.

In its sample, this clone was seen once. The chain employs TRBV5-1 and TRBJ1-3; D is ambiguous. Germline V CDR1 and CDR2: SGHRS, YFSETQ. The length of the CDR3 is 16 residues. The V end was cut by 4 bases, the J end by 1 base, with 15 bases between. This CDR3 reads CASSAVGGGSGNTIYF. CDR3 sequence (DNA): TGCGCCAGCAGCGCCGTAGGTGGAGGGTCTGGAAACACCATATATTTT.

This CDR3 is CASSQPGTGFEQYF. The CDR3 DNA follows: TGTGCCAGCAGCCAACCCGGGACAGGGTTCGAGCAGTACTTC. The genes are TRBV4-2 and TRBJ2-7; 9 positions agree with TRBD1. V lost 2 bases, J lost 6 bases, and 5 bases stayed unmatched. Germline V gives CDR1 LGHNA, CDR2 YNFKEQ. The CDR3 covers 14 residues.

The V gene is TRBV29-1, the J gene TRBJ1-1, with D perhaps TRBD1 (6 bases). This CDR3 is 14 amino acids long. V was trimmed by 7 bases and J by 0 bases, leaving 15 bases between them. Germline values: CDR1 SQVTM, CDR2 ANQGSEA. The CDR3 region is CSARRTVMNTEAFF. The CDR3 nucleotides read TGCAGCGCCCGTCGGACAGTTATGAACACTGAAGCTTTCTTT.